This entry is about one T cell receptor beta chain. Its specificity is not known. The data stem from a study of T-cell reconstitution after alpha-beta-depleted transplantation in children. This CDR3 is 12 amino acids long. The V gene's germline CDR1 is SGDLS and CDR2 YYNGEE. V was cut by 2 bases and J by 8 bases, with 8 bases left in between. Unique molecular identifiers were used to barcode this TCRbeta library. TCRdb processed the PCR reads anew with MiXCR; each CDR3 protein has one entry. The sample yields a few hundred thousand distinct CDR3 sequences, 10% to 15% seen once. General observations from the study: Several hundred expanded graft clones reportedly supplied alpha-beta T cells about two months after transplant. Surviving recipient T cells and thymic progenitors produced the high day-60 TCRbeta diversity seen in some patients. Newly produced T cells mostly provided counts and TCRbeta diversity after one year, as hyperexpanded clones declined.

The rearrangement uses TRBV9 and TRBJ2-1; D may be TRBD2 (5 bases). Material: PBMCs, mostly from graft donor cells, obtained 360 days after TCRalphabeta/CD19-depleted stem cell transplant. The TCR was taken from a male patient aged 10-17 years who had a stem cell transplant for acute myeloid leukemia, so the T cells may come from the graft donor. In nucleotides, the CDR3 is TGTGCCAGCAGCGTTACCGGGGATGAGCAGTTCTTC. It encodes CASSVTGDEQFF. The full variable domain, its missing parts supplied by reference TRBV9 and TRBJ2-1, is DSGVTQTPKHLITATGQRVTLRCSPRSGDLSVYWYQQSLDQGLQFLIQYYNGEERAKGNILERFSAQQFPDLHSELNLSSLELGDSALYFCASSVTGDEQFFGPGTRLTVL.